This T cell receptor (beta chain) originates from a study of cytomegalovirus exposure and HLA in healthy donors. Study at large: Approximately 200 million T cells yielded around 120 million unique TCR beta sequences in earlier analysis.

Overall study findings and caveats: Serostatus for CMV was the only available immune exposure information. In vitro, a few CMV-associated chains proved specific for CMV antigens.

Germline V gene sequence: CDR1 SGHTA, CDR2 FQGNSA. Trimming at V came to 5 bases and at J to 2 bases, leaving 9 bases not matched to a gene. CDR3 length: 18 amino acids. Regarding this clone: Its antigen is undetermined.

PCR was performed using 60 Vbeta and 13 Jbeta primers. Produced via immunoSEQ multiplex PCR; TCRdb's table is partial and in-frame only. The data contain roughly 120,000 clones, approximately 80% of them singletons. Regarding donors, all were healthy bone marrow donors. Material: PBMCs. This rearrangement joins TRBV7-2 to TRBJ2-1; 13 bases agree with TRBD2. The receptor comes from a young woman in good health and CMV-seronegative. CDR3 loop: CASSLTSGRFPTYNEQFF. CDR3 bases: TGTGCCAGCAGCCTGACTAGCGGGAGGTTCCCCACCTACAATGAGCAGTTCTTC.